The rows below give T cell receptor beta chains drawn from one sample of a study of cytomegalovirus exposure and HLA in healthy donors. Profiling relied on immunoSEQ multiplex PCR, and the TCRdb table lists in-frame clones only, not all of them. The sample includes some 140,000 clones, about 70% of them seen just once. Sequencing was carried out using PBMCs. The receptor set was obtained from a man in his late teens or twenties in good health and CMV-seronegative. Each CDR3 is given with its conserved first and last residue. Each record gives: CDR3 length, V gene, clone size, J gene, D gene, CDR3 protein, CDR3 DNA. The D gene is left open where the match is weak. The size of a clone is reported for some rows only, either as once, few or many, or as a class for expanded clones.

len: 16
v_gene: TRBV5-1
abundance: -
j_gene: TRBJ2-2
d_gene: -
CDR3aa: CASSLVVQANTGELFF
CDR3nt: TGCGCCAGCAGCTTGGTGGTACAGGCGAACACCGGGGAGCTGTTTTTT

len: 16
v_gene: TRBV2
abundance: -
j_gene: TRBJ1-2
d_gene: -
CDR3aa: CASSLPYRTTNYGYTF
CDR3nt: TGTGCCAGCAGTCTTCCTTACAGGACCACTAACTATGGCTACACCTTC

len: 14
v_gene: TRBV2
abundance: -
j_gene: TRBJ1-1
d_gene: TRBD1
CDR3aa: CASSGQGADTEAFF
CDR3nt: TGTGCCAGCAGTGGACAGGGGGCAGACACTGAAGCTTTCTTT

len: 12
v_gene: TRBV2
abundance: -
j_gene: TRBJ2-7
d_gene: -
CDR3aa: CASSAGTYEQYF
CDR3nt: TGTGCCAGCAGCGCCGGGACCTACGAGCAGTACTTC

len: 14
v_gene: TRBV4-1
abundance: -
j_gene: TRBJ2-1
d_gene: -
CDR3aa: CASSEVGGQNEQFF
CDR3nt: TGCGCCAGCAGCGAAGTTGGGGGACAAAATGAGCAGTTCTTC

len: 13
v_gene: TRBV19
abundance: once
j_gene: TRBJ1-1
d_gene: -
CDR3aa: CASFPGGIAEAFF
CDR3nt: TGTGCCAGTTTTCCGGGGGGAATAGCTGAAGCTTTCTTT

len: 17
v_gene: TRBV7-2
abundance: -
j_gene: TRBJ1-3
d_gene: -
CDR3aa: CASSLVAGTGSGNTIYF
CDR3nt: TGTGCCAGCAGCTTAGTGGCAGGGACTGGCTCTGGAAACACCATATATTTT

len: 13
v_gene: TRBV7-9
abundance: few
j_gene: TRBJ1-5
d_gene: TRBD1
CDR3aa: CASSWDSNQPQHF
CDR3nt: TGTGCCAGCAGCTGGGACAGTAATCAGCCCCAGCATTTT

len: 16
v_gene: TRBV7-9
abundance: few
j_gene: TRBJ1-6
d_gene: -
CDR3aa: CASSSAAGGYNSPLHF
CDR3nt: TGTGCCAGCAGCTCGGCCGCCGGAGGCTATAATTCACCCCTCCACTTT

len: 15
v_gene: TRBV21-1
abundance: -
j_gene: TRBJ2-3
d_gene: -
CDR3aa: CASSKAGGRGDTQYF
CDR3nt: TGTGCCAGCAGCAAAGCGGGGGGGCGGGGAGATACGCAGTATTTT

len: 16
v_gene: TRBV5-4
abundance: -
j_gene: TRBJ1-2
d_gene: TRBD1
CDR3aa: CASSTTQGAQGEGYAF
CDR3nt: TGTGCCAGCAGCACTACCCAGGGGGCGCAGGGAGAAGGCTACGCCTTC

len: 14
v_gene: TRBV6-5
abundance: -
j_gene: TRBJ1-1
d_gene: TRBD1
CDR3aa: CASSYRTGDDGAFF
CDR3nt: TGTGCCAGCAGTTACAGGACAGGGGATGACGGAGCTTTCTTT

len: 14
v_gene: TRBV19
abundance: -
j_gene: TRBJ2-6
d_gene: -
CDR3aa: CASYGFWGANVLTF
CDR3nt: TGTGCCAGTTACGGGTTTTGGGGGGCCAACGTCCTGACTTTC

len: 13
v_gene: TRBV10-3
abundance: once
j_gene: TRBJ1-2
d_gene: TRBD1
CDR3aa: CAISEGQGYGYTF
CDR3nt: TGTGCCATCAGTGAAGGACAGGGGTATGGCTACACCTTC

len: 17
v_gene: TRBV7-8
abundance: few
j_gene: TRBJ2-2
d_gene: TRBD1
CDR3aa: CASSPRDRGASTGELFF
CDR3nt: TGTGCCAGCAGCCCCCGGGACAGGGGCGCCAGCACCGGGGAGCTGTTTTTT

len: 16
v_gene: TRBV6-5
abundance: -
j_gene: TRBJ1-2
d_gene: TRBD1
CDR3aa: CASSYHRTGGLYGYTF
CDR3nt: TGTGCCAGCAGTTACCATCGGACAGGGGGGTTGTATGGCTACACCTTC

len: 14
v_gene: TRBV28
abundance: -
j_gene: TRBJ2-3
d_gene: TRBD1
CDR3aa: CASSSVQGADTQYF
CDR3nt: TGTGCCAGCAGTTCAGTGCAGGGGGCAGATACGCAGTATTTT

len: 16
v_gene: TRBV28
abundance: -
j_gene: TRBJ1-1
d_gene: -
CDR3aa: CASSLLKGLGGTEAFF
CDR3nt: TGTGCCAGCAGTTTGCTAAAGGGCCTGGGGGGCACTGAAGCTTTCTTT

len: 12
v_gene: TRBV11-2
abundance: few
j_gene: TRBJ1-2
d_gene: -
CDR3aa: CASSPYSNGYTF
CDR3nt: TGTGCCAGCAGCCCTTACTCCAACGGCTACACCTTC

len: 16
v_gene: TRBV4-2
abundance: few
j_gene: TRBJ2-3
d_gene: -
CDR3aa: CASSPPQGRGTDTQYF
CDR3nt: TGTGCCAGCAGCCCTCCCCAGGGGCGGGGCACAGATACGCAGTATTTT

len: 16
v_gene: TRBV7-8
abundance: -
j_gene: TRBJ1-1
d_gene: TRBD1
CDR3aa: CASSLRTGISQTEAFF
CDR3nt: TGTGCCAGCAGCTTAAGGACAGGGATCAGCCAAACTGAAGCTTTCTTT

len: 12
v_gene: TRBV25-1
abundance: few
j_gene: TRBJ1-1
d_gene: -
CDR3aa: CASSQGGSEAFF
CDR3nt: TGTGCCAGCTCCCAAGGCGGCAGTGAAGCTTTCTTT

len: 15
v_gene: TRBV4-1
abundance: -
j_gene: TRBJ1-1
d_gene: -
CDR3aa: CASSQVDNKNTEAFF
CDR3nt: TGCGCCAGCAGCCAAGTTGACAATAAGAACACTGAAGCTTTCTTT

len: 15
v_gene: TRBV6-1
abundance: once
j_gene: TRBJ2-1
d_gene: TRBD1
CDR3aa: CASSGGGQHYNEQFF
CDR3nt: TGTGCCAGCAGTGGTGGGGGACAGCACTACAATGAGCAGTTCTTC

len: 13
v_gene: TRBV10-2
abundance: -
j_gene: TRBJ2-5
d_gene: -
CDR3aa: CASIRQNQETQYF
CDR3nt: TGCGCCAGCATCAGACAGAACCAAGAGACCCAGTACTTC